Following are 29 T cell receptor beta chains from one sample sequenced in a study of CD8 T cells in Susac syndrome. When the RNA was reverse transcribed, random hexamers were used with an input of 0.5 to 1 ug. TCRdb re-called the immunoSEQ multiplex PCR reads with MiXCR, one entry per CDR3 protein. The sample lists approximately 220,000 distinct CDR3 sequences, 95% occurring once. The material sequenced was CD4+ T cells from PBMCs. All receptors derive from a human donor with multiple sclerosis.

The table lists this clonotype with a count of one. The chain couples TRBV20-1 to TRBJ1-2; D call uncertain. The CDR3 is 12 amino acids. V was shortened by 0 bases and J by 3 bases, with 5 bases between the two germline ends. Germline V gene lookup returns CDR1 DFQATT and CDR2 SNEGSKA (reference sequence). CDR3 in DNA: TGCAGTGCTAGAGACGAGGACTATGGCTACACCTTC. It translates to CSARDEDYGYTF.

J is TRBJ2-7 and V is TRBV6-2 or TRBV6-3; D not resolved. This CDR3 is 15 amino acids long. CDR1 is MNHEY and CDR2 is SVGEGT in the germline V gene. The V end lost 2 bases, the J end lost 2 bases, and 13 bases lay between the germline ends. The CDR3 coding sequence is TGTGCCAGCAGTTACGGTGCGCAGGCCACCTACGAGCAGTACGTC. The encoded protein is CASSYGAQATYEQYV.

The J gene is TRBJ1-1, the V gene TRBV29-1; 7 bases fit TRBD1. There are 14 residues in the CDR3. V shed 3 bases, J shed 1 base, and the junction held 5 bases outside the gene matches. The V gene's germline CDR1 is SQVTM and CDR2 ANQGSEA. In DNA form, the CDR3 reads TGCAGCGTTGACCAGACAGGGAAGAACACTGAAGCTTTCTTT. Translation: CSVDQTGKNTEAFF. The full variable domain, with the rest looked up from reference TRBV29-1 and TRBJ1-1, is SAVISQKPSRDICQRGTSLTIQCQVDSQVTMMFWYRQQPGQSLTLIATANQGSEATYESGFVIDKFPISRPNLTFSTLTVSNMSPEDSSIYLCSVDQTGKNTEAFFGQGTRLTVV.

In DNA form, the CDR3 reads TGTGCCAGCACGCCCGGGAATCAGCCCCAGCATTTT. Its protein product is CASTPGNQPQHF. The rearrangement uses TRBV2 and TRBJ1-5; D ambiguous. The CDR3 loop spans 12 amino acids. CDR1 is SNHLY, CDR2 FYNNEI, per germline. Trimming shortened V by 7 bases and J by 4 bases, and 8 bases separated the two germline ends.

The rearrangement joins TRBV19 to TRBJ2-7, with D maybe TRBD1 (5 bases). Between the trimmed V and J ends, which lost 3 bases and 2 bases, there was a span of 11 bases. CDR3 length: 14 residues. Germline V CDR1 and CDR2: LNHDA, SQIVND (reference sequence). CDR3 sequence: CASSMPDTTYEQYF. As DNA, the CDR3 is TGTGCCAGTAGTATGCCGGACACAACCTACGAGCAGTACTTC. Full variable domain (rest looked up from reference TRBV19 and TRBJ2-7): DGGITQSPKYLFRKEGQNVTLSCEQNLNHDAMYWYRQDPGQGLRLIYYSQIVNDFQKGDIAEGYSVSREKKESFPLTVTSAQKNPTAFYLCASSMPDTTYEQYFGPGTRLTVT.

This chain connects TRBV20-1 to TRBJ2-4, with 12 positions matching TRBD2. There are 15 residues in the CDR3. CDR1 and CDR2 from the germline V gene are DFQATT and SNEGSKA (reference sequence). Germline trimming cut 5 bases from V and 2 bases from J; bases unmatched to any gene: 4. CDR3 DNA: TGCAGTGCTCCTAGCGGGGGGGCAACCAAAAACATTCAGTACTTC. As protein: CSAPSGGATKNIQYF.

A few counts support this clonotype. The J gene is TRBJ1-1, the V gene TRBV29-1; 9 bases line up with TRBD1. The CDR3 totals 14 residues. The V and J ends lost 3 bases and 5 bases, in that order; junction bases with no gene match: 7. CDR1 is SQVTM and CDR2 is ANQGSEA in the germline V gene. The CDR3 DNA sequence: TGCAGCGTTGAGGTGACAGGGGGTCGTACTGAAGCTTTCTTT. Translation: CSVEVTGGRTEAFF.

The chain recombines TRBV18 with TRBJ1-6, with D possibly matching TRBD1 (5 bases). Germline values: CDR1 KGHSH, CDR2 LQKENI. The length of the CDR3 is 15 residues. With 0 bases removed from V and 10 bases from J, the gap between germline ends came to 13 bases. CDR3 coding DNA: TGTGCCAGCTCACCACCGGGACGGGGAACCTCACCCCTCCACTTT. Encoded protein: CASSPPGRGTSPLHF.

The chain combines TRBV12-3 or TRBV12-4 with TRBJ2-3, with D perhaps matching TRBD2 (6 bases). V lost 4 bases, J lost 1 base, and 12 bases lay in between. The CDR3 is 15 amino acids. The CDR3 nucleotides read TGTGCCAGCAGTTCCGACGGGACTCGCACAGATACGCAGTATTTT. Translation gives CASSSDGTRTDTQYF.

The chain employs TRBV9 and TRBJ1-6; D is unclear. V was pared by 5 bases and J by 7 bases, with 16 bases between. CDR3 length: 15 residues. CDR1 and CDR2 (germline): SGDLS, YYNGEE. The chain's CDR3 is CASSLHGVTNSPLHF. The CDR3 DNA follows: TGTGCCAGCAGTCTTCATGGGGTGACAAATTCACCCCTCCACTTT.

CDR3: CASSQGALRGPSTDTQYF. The CDR3 nucleotides are TGCGCCAGCAGCCAAGGGGCCCTGAGGGGTCCGAGCACAGATACGCAGTATTTT. The chain couples TRBV4-1 to TRBJ2-3, with D tentatively TRBD1 or TRBD2 (5 bases each). With 1 base removed from V and 0 bases from J, the gap between germline ends came to 17 bases. Germline lookup yields CDR1 MGHRA and CDR2 YSYEKL. The CDR3 covers 18 residues.

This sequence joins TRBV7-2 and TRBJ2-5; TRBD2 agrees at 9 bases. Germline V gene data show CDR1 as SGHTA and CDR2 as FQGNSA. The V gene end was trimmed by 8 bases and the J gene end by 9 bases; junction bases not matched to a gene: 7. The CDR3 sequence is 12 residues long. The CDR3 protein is CASGAGGMAQYF. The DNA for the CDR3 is TGTGCCAGCGGAGCGGGGGGTATGGCCCAGTACTTC.

This CDR3 is CTSSQDRDRKYRNEQFF. Written as DNA, the CDR3 is TGCACCAGCAGCCAAGATCGGGACAGGAAGTACCGCAATGAGCAGTTCTTC. This chain connects TRBV1 to TRBJ2-1; no DNA check was done on the table's D call, TRBD1. TRBV1 is marked as a pseudogene. The CDR3 has 17 residues.

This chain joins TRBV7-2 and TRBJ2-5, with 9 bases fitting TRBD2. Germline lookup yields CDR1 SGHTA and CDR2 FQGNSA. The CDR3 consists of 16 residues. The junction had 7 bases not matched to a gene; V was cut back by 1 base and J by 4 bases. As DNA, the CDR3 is TGTGCCAGCAGCTTAGTTCGCCTAGCGGGGTCAGAGACCCAGTACTTC. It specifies CASSLVRLAGSETQYF.

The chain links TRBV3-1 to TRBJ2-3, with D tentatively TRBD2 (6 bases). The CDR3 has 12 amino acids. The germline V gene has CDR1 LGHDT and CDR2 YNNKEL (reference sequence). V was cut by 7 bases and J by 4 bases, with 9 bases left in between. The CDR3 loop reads CASKGGADTQYF. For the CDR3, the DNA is TGTGCCAGCAAGGGAGGAGCAGATACGCAGTATTTT.

The DNA of the CDR3 is TGTGCCAGCAGCTTACCGGAGGGGCCGGATACGCAGTATTTT. Translated: CASSLPEGPDTQYF. The chain couples TRBV12-3 or TRBV12-4 to TRBJ2-3, with a possible D match to TRBD2 (6 bases). Trimming removed 6 bases at V and 6 bases at J, with 16 bases between. This CDR3 spans 14 amino acids.

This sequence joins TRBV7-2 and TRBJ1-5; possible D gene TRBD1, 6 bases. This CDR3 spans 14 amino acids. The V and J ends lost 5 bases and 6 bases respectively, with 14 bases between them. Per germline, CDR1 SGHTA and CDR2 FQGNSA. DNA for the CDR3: TGTGCCAGCAGCAATACAGGGAATGGTCAGCCCCAGCATTTT. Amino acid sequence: CASSNTGNGQPQHF.

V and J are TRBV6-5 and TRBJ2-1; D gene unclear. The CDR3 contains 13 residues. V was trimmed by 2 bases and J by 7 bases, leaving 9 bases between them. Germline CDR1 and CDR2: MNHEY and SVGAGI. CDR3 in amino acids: CASSYPGTNEQFF. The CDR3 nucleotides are TGTGCCAGCAGTTACCCCGGAACAAATGAGCAGTTCTTC.

CDR3 in amino acids: CSARDNRGGVSYNEQFF. The CDR3 DNA is TGCAGTGCTAGAGATAATCGAGGGGGAGTCTCCTACAATGAGCAGTTCTTC. The rearrangement links TRBV20-1 to TRBJ2-1; perhaps TRBD1 as D (6 bases). CDR1 and CDR2 from the germline V gene are DFQATT and SNEGSKA (reference sequence). The V end lost 0 bases, the J end lost 0 bases, and 15 bases lay between the germline ends. This CDR3 comprises 17 residues.

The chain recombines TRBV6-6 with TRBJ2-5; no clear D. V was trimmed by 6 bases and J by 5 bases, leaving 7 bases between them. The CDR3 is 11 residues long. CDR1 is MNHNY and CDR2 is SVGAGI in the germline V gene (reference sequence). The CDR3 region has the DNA TGTGCCAGCAGGCTAAGGGAGACCCAGTACTTC. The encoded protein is CASRLRETQYF.

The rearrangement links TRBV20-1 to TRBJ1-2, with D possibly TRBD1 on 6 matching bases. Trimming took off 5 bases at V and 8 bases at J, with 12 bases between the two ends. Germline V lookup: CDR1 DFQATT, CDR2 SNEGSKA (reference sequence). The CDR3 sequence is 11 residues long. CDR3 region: CSAPGAPGYTF. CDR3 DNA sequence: TGCAGTGCTCCAGGGGCCCCGGGCTACACCTTC.

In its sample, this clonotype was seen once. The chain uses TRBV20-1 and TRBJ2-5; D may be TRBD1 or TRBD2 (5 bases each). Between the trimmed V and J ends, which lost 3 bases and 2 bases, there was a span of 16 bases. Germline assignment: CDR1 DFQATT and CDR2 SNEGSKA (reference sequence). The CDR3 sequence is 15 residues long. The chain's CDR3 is CSASPPYGAQETQYF. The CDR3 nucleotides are TGCAGTGCTAGTCCCCCATACGGGGCACAAGAGACCCAGTACTTC.

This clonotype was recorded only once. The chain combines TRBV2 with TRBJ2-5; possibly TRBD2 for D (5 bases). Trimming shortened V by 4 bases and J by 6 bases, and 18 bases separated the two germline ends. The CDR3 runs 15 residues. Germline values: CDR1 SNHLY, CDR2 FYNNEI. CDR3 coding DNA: TGTGCCAGCAGTGTTGGGTCACGCGAGGGAAAGACCCAGTACTTC. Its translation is CASSVGSREGKTQYF. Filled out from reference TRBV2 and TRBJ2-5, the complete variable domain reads EPEVTQTPSHQVTQMGQEVILRCVPISNHLYFYWYRQILGQKVEFLVSFYNNEISEKSEIFDDQFSVERPDGSNFTLKIRSTKLEDSAMYFCASSVGSREGKTQYFGPGTRLLVL.

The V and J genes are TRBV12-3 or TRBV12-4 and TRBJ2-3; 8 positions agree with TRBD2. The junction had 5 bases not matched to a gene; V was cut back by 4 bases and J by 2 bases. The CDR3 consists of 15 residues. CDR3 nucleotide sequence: TGTGCCAGCAGTTCGGCGGGGGGCTTCACAGATACGCAGTATTTT. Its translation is CASSSAGGFTDTQYF.

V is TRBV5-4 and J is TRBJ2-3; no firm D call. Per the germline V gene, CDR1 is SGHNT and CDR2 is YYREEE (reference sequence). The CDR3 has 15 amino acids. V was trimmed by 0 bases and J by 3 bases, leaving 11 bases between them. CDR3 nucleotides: TGTGCCAGCAGCTTGGACAGCCCCGAGACAGATACGCAGTATTTT. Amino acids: CASSLDSPETDTQYF.

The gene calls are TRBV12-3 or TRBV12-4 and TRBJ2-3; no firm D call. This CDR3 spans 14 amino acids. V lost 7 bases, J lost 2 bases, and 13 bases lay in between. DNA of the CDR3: TGTGCCAGCACCCTCCGGGCGTTCACAGATACGCAGTATTTT. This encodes CASTLRAFTDTQYF.

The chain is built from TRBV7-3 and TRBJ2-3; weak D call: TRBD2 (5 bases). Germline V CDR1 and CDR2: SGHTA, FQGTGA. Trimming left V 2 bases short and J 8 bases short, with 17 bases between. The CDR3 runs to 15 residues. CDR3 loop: CASSLYGGTSGTQYF. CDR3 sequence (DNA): TGTGCCAGCAGCTTATATGGAGGAACGAGTGGTACGCAGTATTTT.

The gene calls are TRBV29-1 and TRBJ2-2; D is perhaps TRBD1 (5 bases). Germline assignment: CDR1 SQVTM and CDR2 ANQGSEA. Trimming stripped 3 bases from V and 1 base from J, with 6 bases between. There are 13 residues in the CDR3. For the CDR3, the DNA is TGCAGCGTTGAGGGGCAGAACACCGGGGAGCTGTTTTTT. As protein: CSVEGQNTGELFF.

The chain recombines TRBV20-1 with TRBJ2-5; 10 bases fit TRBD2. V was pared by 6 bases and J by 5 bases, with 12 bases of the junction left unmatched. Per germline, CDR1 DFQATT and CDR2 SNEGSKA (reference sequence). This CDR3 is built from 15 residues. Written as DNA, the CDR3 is TGCAGTGCGCCTACTCGGACTAGCGGTGGGGAGACCCAGTACTTC. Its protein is CSAPTRTSGGETQYF.